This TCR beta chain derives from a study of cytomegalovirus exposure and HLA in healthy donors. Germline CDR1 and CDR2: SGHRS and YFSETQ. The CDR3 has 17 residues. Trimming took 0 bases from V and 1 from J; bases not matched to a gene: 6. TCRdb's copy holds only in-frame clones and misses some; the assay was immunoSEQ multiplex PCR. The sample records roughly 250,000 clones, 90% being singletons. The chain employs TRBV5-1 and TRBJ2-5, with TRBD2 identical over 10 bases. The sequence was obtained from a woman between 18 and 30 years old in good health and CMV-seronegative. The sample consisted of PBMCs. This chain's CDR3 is CASSLGLAGVIQETQYF. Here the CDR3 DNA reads TGCGCCAGCAGCTTGGGGCTAGCGGGGGTGATCCAAGAGACCCAGTACTTC.